Described below is a single TCR beta chain sequence and its context. The V end was cut by 7 bases, the J end by 8 bases, with 14 bases between. The CDR3 spans 12 residues. The V gene's germline CDR1 is SNHLY and CDR2 FYNNEI. Sequencing was performed with immunoSEQ multiplex PCR; in TCRdb, only in-frame clones are kept and a portion is missing. This table holds roughly 60,000 clones, about 80% found once. This sample was included in a study of T cells in tumors after PD-1 blockade. The sequence came from a human donor with basal cell carcinoma. The chain uses TRBV2 and TRBJ1-2; tentative D call: TRBD1 (5 bases). The input for sequencing was PBMCs, taken before anti-PD-1 treatment. The CDR3 DNA follows: TGTGCCAGCAAGGAGGGGATAGGGGGCTACACCTTC. Its protein is CASKEGIGGYTF.